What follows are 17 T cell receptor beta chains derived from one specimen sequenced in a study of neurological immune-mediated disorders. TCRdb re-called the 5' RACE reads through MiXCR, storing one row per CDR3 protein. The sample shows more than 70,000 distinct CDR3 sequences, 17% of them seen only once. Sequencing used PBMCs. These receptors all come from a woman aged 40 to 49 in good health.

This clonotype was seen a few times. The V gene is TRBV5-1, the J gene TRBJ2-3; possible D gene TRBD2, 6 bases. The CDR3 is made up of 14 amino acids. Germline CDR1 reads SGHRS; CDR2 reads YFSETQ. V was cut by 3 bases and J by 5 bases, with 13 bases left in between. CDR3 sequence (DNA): TGCGCCAGCAGCTCCGGGGGACTTGGAGATACGCAGTATTTT. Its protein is CASSSGGLGDTQYF.

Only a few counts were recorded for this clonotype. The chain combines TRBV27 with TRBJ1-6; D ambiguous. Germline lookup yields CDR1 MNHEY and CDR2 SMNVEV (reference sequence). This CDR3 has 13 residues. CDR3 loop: CVSRHLGSSPLHF. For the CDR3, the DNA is TGTGTCTCGCGACACCTGGGGAGTTCACCCCTCCACTTT.

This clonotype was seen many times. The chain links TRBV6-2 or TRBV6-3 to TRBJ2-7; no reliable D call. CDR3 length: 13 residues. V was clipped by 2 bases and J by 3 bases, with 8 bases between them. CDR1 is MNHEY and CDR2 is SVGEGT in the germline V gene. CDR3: CASSYTGYYEQYV. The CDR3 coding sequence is TGTGCCAGCAGTTACACCGGATACTACGAGCAGTACGTC.

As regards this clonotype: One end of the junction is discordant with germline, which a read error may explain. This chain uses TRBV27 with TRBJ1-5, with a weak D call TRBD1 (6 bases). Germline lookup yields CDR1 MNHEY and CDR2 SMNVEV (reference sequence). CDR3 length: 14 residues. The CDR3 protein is CASSSRGGNHPLHF. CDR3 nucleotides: TGTGCCAGCAGTTCCAGGGGTGGCAATCATCCCCTGCATTTT.

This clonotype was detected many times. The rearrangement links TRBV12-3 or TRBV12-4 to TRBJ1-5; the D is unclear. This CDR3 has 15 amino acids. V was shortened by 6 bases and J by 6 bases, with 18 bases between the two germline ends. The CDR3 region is CASSPFDGEGQPQHF. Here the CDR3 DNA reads TGTGCCAGCAGCCCATTCGACGGGGAGGGTCAGCCCCAGCATTTT.

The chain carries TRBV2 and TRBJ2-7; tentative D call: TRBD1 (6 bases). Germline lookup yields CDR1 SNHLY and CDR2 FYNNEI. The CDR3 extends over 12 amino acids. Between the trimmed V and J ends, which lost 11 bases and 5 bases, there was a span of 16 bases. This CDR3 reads CALRRPGDEQYF. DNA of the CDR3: TGTGCCCTAAGGCGCCCAGGGGACGAGCAGTACTTC.

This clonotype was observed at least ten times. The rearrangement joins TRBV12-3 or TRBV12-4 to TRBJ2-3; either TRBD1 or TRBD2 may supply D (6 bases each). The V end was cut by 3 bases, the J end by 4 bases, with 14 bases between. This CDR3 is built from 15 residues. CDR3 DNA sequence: TGTGCCAGCAGTTTTTCCCGGGGGCAAGCAGATACGCAGTATTTT. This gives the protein CASSFSRGQADTQYF.

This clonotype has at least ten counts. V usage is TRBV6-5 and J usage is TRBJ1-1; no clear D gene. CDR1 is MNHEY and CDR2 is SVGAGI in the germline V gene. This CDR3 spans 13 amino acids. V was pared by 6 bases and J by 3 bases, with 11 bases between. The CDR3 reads CASSSDTHTEAFF. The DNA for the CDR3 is TGTGCCAGCAGCTCCGACACTCACACTGAAGCTTTCTTT.

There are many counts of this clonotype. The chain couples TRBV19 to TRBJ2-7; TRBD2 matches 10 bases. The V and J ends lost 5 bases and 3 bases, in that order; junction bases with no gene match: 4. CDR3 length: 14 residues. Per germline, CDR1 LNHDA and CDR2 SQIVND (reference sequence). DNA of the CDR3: TGTGCCAGTAGTCAAAGCGGGGGGGACTACGAGCAGTACGTC. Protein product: CASSQSGGDYEQYV.

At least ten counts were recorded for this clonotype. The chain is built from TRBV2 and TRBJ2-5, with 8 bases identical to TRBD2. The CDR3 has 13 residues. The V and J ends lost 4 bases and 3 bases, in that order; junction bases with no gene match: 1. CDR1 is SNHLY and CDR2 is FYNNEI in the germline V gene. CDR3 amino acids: CASSVGLEETQYF. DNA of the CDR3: TGTGCCAGCAGTGTGGGACTAGAAGAGACCCAGTACTTC.

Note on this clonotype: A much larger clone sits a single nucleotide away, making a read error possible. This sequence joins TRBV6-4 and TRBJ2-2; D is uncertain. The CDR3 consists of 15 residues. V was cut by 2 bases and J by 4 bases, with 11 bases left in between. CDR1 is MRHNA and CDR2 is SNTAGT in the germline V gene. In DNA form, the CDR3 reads TGTGCCAGCAGTGACACATGGCCGAGCACCGGGGAGCTGTTTTTT. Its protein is CASSDTWPSTGELFF.

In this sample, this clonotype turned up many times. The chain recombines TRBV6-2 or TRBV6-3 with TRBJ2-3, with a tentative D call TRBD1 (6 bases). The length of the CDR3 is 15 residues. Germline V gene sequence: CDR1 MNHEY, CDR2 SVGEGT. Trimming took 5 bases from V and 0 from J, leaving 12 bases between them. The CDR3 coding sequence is TGTGCCAGCAGTCAGATGGGGGCTAGCACAGATACGCAGTATTTT. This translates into CASSQMGASTDTQYF.

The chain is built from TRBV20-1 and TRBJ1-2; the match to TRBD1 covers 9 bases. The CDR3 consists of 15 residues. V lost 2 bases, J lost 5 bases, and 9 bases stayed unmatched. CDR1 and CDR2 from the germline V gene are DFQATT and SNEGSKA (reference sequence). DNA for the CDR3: TGCAGTGCTAGATTGCCGGGACAGGGCCTATATGGCTACACCTTC. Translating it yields CSARLPGQGLYGYTF.

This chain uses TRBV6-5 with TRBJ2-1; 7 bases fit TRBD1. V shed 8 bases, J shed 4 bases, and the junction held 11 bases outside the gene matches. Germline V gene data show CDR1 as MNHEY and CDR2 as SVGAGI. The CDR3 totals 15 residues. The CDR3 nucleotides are TGTGCCAGCTCTCCCCGGGACAGCCCATACAATGAGCAGTTCTTC. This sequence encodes CASSPRDSPYNEQFF.

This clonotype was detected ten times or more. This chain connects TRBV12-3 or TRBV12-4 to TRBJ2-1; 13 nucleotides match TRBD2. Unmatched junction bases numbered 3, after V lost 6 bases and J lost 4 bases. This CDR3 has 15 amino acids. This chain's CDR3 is CASSTSGGAYNEQFF. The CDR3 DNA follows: TGTGCCAGCAGCACTAGCGGGGGGGCATACAATGAGCAGTTCTTC.

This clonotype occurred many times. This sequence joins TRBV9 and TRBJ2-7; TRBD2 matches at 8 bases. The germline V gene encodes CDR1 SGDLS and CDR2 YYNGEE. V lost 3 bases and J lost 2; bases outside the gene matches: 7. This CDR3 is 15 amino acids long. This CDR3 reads CASSEGAGGAYEQYF. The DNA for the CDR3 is TGTGCCAGCAGCGAGGGCGCCGGGGGGGCCTACGAGCAGTACTTC.

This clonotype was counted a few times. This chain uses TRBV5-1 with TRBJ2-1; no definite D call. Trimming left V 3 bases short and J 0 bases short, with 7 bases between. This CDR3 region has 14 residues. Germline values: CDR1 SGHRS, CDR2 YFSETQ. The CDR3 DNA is TGCGCCAGCAGCTACTATGGCTCCTACAATGAGCAGTTCTTC. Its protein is CASSYYGSYNEQFF.